Each of the 15 T cell receptor beta chains below was sequenced from the same sample in a study of blood T cells in healthy people across ages. Then a second PCR, running roughly 7 to 11 cycles, was carried out with a sample-barcoded 5' primer and a J-beta primer mix. Using its own MiXCR run on the 5' RACE reads, TCRdb lists one record per CDR3 protein. The table shows around 1,000,000 distinct CDR3 sequences, with about 25% occurring only once. These data were also filed under a second study, of T cells of mothers and their children.

Specimen: blood. These receptor sequences come from a girl aged 2-10 years in good health.

The rearrangement links TRBV19 to TRBJ2-4, with D possibly called TRBD1 or TRBD2 (5 bases each). In germline, CDR1 is LNHDA, CDR2 SQIVND (reference sequence). Trimming pared 1 base from V and 2 bases from J, leaving 9 bases between. The CDR3 covers 15 residues. The CDR3, as DNA: TGTGCCAGTAGTATAGGCTGGGGGTCCAAAAACATTCAGTACTTC. As protein: CASSIGWGSKNIQYF.

The chain has TRBV3-1 and TRBJ2-7, with 11 nucleotides matching TRBD2. CDR1 and CDR2 (germline): LGHDT, YNNKEL (reference sequence). The CDR3 loop spans 17 amino acids. The J segment lost 5 bases and the V segment lost 0 bases, leaving 9 bases of the junction unmatched. The CDR3 loop is CASSQDILAGGIHEQYF. CDR3 DNA: TGTGCCAGCAGCCAAGATATCCTAGCGGGAGGCATCCACGAGCAGTACTTC.

This chain joins TRBV29-1 and TRBJ1-1; maybe TRBD1 (6 bases). Trimming took off 6 bases at V and 4 bases at J, with 15 bases between the two ends. The CDR3 is made up of 13 amino acids. CDR1 SQVTM and CDR2 ANQGSEA come from the germline V gene. CDR3 in DNA: TGCAGCGTCCGGACAGACACTCTCACTGAAGCTTTCTTT. Translating gives CSVRTDTLTEAFF.

The chain combines TRBV12-5 with TRBJ1-4, with D maybe TRBD1 (6 bases). Trimming took 3 bases from V and 8 from J, leaving 22 bases between them. This CDR3 comprises 17 residues. Looked up from germline, CDR1 is LGHNT and CDR2 is FRNRAP. The CDR3 region is CASGFRGLQGPGEKLFF. In DNA form, the CDR3 reads TGTGCTAGTGGTTTTAGGGGACTACAGGGCCCGGGCGAAAAACTGTTTTTT.

The genes are TRBV9 and TRBJ1-2; the D gene is possibly TRBD1 (5 bases). Deletions cut 7 bases from V and 6 bases from J, with 13 bases between. Germline loops: CDR1 SGDLS, CDR2 YYNGEE. The CDR3 is made up of 12 amino acids. This CDR3 reads CASGDEDNGYTF. The CDR3, as DNA: TGTGCCAGCGGGGACGAAGACAATGGCTACACCTTC.

The V call is TRBV6-2 or TRBV6-3, the J call TRBJ2-3, with D possibly TRBD1 on 5 matching bases. Germline CDR1 is MNHEY and CDR2 is SVGEGT. Deletions cut 3 bases from V and 6 bases from J, with 13 bases between. The CDR3 has 14 amino acids. CDR3 region: CASSYGANGDTQYF. CDR3 DNA sequence: TGTGCCAGCAGTTATGGGGCCAACGGGGATACGCAGTATTTT.

The CDR3 DNA follows: TGCAGCACCTGGGACAGCTCCTACGAGCAGTACTTC. Protein product: CSTWDSSYEQYF. V usage is TRBV29-1 and J usage is TRBJ2-5; 7 nucleotides align to TRBD1. The end of the DNA fits TRBJ2-7 better, so the J call may be wrong. The CDR3 has 12 amino acids. Germline lookup yields CDR1 SQVTM and CDR2 ANQGSEA.

In its sample, this clonotype was seen a few times. The V and J genes are TRBV20-1 and TRBJ1-1; D is unresolved. V was shortened by 0 bases and J by 1 base, with 6 bases between the two germline ends. The germline V gene encodes CDR1 DFQATT and CDR2 SNEGSKA (reference sequence). The CDR3 sequence is 13 residues long. This chain's CDR3 is CSARDQKNTEAFF. Written as DNA, the CDR3 is TGCAGTGCTAGAGATCAGAAGAACACTGAAGCTTTCTTT.

This clonotype was detected a few times. The V and J genes are TRBV7-9 and TRBJ1-3; D gene ambiguous. The V end was cut by 1 base, the J end by 0 bases, with 13 bases between. CDR3 length equals 17 residues. Germline-derived CDR1 and CDR2 are SEHNR and FQNEAQ (reference sequence). CDR3 sequence: CASSLGPQTGSGNTIYF. The CDR3 DNA reads as TGTGCCAGCAGCTTAGGCCCGCAGACGGGCTCTGGAAACACCATATATTTT.

In DNA form, the CDR3 reads TGTGCCACCGCGACCTCTGGAAATCAGCCCCAGCATTTT. Its translation: CATATSGNQPQHF. This chain joins TRBV19 and TRBJ1-5; D unresolved. The CDR3 totals 13 residues. Germline loops: CDR1 LNHDA, CDR2 SQIVND (reference sequence). The ends were cut back, 10 bases at V and 4 bases at J, with 14 bases in the middle.

V is TRBV28 and J is TRBJ2-6; D remains unclear. V was shortened by 7 bases and J by 1 base, with 5 bases between the two germline ends. CDR1 and CDR2 (germline): MDHEN, SYDVKM. This CDR3 is built from 13 residues. The CDR3, as DNA: TGTGCCAGCACCAGTTCTGGGGCCAACGTCCTGACTTTC. It encodes CASTSSGANVLTF.

This clonotype was counted a few times. The V gene is TRBV28, the J gene TRBJ1-5, with D uncertain. The CDR3 sequence is 11 residues long. V dropped 6 bases and J dropped 9 bases, with 9 bases sitting between them. Germline lookup yields CDR1 MDHEN and CDR2 SYDVKM. The DNA for the CDR3 is TGTGCCAGCAGCCCTAAGGGGCCCCAGCATTTT. Translated, it gives CASSPKGPQHF. The full variable domain, rest sourced from reference TRBV28 and TRBJ1-5, is DVKVTQSSRYLVKRTGEKVFLECVQDMDHENMFWYRQDPGLGLRLIYFSYDVKMKEKGDIPEGYSVSREKKERFSLILESASTNQTSMYLCASSPKGPQHFGDGTRLSIL.

The chain has TRBV29-1 and TRBJ2-2; 7 bases map to TRBD1. Looked up from germline, CDR1 is SQVTM and CDR2 is ANQGSEA. CDR3 length: 13 residues. J lost 4 bases, V lost 7 bases, and 6 bases had no gene match. The CDR3 sequence is CSAGTAITGELFF. The CDR3 bases are TGCAGCGCCGGGACAGCTATCACCGGGGAGCTGTTTTTT.

In its sample, this clonotype was seen a few times. The rearrangement joins TRBV6-1 to TRBJ2-5; 7 positions match TRBD1. The end of the DNA is better explained by TRBJ2-7, so the J call may be wrong. The germline gives CDR1 MNHNS, CDR2 SASEGT. The CDR3 has 14 amino acids. Written as DNA, the CDR3 is TGTGCCAGCAGTTCTAGGACAGGACCCTACGAGCAGTACTTC. Protein sequence: CASSSRTGPYEQYF.

The V gene is TRBV14, the J gene TRBJ1-6; 8 nucleotides match TRBD1. Trimming removed 4 bases from V and 11 bases from J; junction bases left unmatched: 7. This CDR3 region has 14 residues. Looked up from germline, CDR1 is SGHDN and CDR2 is FVKESK. CDR3 residues: CASSLPGQVAPLHF. DNA for the CDR3: TGTGCCAGCAGCCTCCCGGGACAGGTCGCACCCCTCCACTTT.